The sample holds a few counts of the clone carrying this T cell receptor beta chain. Its specificity is unknown. This record comes from a study of Graves' ophthalmopathy and Graves' hyperthyroidism. Findings and caveats of the study: Built on 13 signatures, a model told ophthalmopathy apart from stable hyperthyroidism with approximately 88% sensitivity and approximately 80% specificity. The model reached around 70% sensitivity and 72.22% specificity for predicting ophthalmopathy progression.

Orbital computed tomography and thyroid ultrasound, along with TRAb, serum thyroxine and clinical symptoms, underpinned diagnosis. RNA served as the template for amplifying TCR beta CDR3 regions. An initial RT-PCR round employing HTBI primers preceded a second-round multiplex PCR. One entry per CDR3 protein results from TCRdb running MiXCR on the multiplex PCR reads. The sample has about 660,000 distinct CDR3 sequences, about 40% seen once. J gave up 3 bases and V 2 bases, and 4 bases lay outside the gene matches. The CDR3 is made up of 13 amino acids. Germline V gene data show CDR1 as DFQATT and CDR2 as SNEGSKA (reference sequence).

This chain joins TRBV20-1 and TRBJ2-7; 7 nucleotides line up with TRBD1. The source of this sequence is an adult man with Graves' ophthalmopathy. Sequenced material: peripheral blood. CDR3 sequence (DNA): TGCAGTGCTAGAACCGCAGGGGGCTACGAGCAGTACTTC. Amino acids: CSARTAGGYEQYF.